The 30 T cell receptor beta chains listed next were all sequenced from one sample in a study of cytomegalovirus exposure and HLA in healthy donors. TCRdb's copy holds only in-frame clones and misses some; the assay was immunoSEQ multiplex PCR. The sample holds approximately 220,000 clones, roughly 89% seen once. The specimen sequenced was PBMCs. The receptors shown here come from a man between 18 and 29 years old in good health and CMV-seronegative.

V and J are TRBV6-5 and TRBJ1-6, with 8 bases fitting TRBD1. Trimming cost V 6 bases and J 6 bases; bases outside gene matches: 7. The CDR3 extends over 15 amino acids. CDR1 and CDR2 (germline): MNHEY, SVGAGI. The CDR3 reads CASRPQGARNSPLHF. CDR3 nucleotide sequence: TGTGCCAGCAGGCCCCAGGGGGCGCGTAATTCACCCCTCCACTTT.

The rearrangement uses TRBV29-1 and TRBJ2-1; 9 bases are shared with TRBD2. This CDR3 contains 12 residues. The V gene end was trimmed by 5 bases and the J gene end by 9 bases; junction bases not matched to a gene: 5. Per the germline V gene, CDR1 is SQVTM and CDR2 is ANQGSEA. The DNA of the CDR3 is TGCAGCGTTTACCAAGCGGGGGGTGAGCAGTTCTTC. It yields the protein CSVYQAGGEQFF.

The CDR3 nucleotides read TGTGCCAGCAGTCACACTAGTATTATCGATGAGCAGTTCTTC. Its translation is CASSHTSIIDEQFF. This rearrangement joins TRBV28 to TRBJ2-1, with D perhaps TRBD2 (5 bases). From germline, CDR1 is MDHEN and CDR2 SYDVKM. The CDR3 runs to 14 residues. With 5 bases removed from V and 8 bases from J, the gap between germline ends came to 16 bases.

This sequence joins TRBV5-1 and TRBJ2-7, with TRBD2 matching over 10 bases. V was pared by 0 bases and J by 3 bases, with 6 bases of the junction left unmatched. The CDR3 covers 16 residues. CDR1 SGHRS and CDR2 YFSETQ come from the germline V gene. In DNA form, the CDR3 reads TGCGCCAGCAGCTTGGTAGGGACTAGCGTCCTCTACGAGCAGTACTTC. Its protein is CASSLVGTSVLYEQYF.

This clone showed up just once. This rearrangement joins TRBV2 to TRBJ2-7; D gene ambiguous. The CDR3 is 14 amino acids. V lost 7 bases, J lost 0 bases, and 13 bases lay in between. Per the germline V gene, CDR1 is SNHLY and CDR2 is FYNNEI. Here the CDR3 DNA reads TGTGCCAGCATTGGGCTGCGTAGCTCCTACGAGCAGTACTTC. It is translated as CASIGLRSSYEQYF.

Written as DNA, the CDR3 is TGTGCCAGTAGGACACAGGGGTTAAATGAAAAACTGTTTTTT. It yields the protein CASRTQGLNEKLFF. This rearrangement joins TRBV19 to TRBJ1-4, with TRBD1 matching 7 bases. The V gene's germline CDR1 is LNHDA and CDR2 SQIVND (reference sequence). V trimming: 6 bases; J trimming: 5 bases; junction bases outside the gene matches: 6. CDR3 length: 14 residues.

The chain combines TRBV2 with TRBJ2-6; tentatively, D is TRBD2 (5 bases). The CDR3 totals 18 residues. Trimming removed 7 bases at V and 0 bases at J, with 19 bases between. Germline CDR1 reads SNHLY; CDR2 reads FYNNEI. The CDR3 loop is CASKLDGLHFSGANVLTF. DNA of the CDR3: TGTGCCAGCAAGTTGGACGGACTCCATTTCTCTGGGGCCAACGTCCTGACTTTC.

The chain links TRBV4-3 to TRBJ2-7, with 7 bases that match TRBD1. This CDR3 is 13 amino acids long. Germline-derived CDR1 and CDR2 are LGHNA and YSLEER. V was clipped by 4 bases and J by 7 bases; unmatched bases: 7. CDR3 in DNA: TGCGCCAGCAGCCGAAGACAGGGTTTGGAGCAGTACTTC. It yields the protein CASSRRQGLEQYF.

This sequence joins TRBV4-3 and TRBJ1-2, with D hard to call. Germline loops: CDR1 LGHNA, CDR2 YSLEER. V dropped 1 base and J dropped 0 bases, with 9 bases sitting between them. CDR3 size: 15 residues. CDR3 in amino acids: CASSQGLVSNYGYTF. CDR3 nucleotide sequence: TGCGCCAGCAGCCAAGGGCTGGTTTCTAACTATGGCTACACCTTC.

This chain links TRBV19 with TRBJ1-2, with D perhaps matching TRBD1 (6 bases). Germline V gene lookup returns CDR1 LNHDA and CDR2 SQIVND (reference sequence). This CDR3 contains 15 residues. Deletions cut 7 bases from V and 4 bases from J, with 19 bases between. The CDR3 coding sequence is TGTGCCAGTAACTCCGGGGACAACGTTTTCTATGGCTACACCTTC. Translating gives CASNSGDNVFYGYTF.

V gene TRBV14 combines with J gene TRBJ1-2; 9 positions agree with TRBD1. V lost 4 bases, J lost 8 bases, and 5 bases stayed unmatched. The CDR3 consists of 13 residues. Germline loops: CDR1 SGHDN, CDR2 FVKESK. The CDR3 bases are TGTGCCAGCAGCCGGGACAGGGTGACGGGCTACACCTTC. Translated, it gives CASSRDRVTGYTF. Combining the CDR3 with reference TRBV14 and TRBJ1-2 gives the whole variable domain EAGVTQFPSHSVIEKGQTVTLRCDPISGHDNLYWYRRVMGKEIKFLLHFVKESKQDESGMPNNRFLAERTGGTYSTLKVQPAELEDSGVYFCASSRDRVTGYTFGSGTRLTVV.

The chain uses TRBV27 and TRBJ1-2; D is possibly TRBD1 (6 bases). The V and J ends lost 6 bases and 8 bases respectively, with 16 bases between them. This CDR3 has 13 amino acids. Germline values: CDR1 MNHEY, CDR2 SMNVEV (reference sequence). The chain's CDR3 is CASRLGRGFGYTF. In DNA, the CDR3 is TGTGCCAGCAGGTTGGGCAGGGGTTTCGGCTACACCTTC.

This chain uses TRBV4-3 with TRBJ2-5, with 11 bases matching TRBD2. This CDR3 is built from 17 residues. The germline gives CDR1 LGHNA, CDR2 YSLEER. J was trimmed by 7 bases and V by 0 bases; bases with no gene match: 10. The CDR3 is CASSQDFGLAGGVTQYF. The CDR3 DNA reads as TGCGCCAGCAGCCAAGACTTCGGGCTAGCGGGGGGCGTGACCCAGTACTTC.

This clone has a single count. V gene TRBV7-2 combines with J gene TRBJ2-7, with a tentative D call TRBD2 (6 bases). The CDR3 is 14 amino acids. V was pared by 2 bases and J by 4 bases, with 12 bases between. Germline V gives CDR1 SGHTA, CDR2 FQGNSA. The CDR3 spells CASSLPVGGYEQYF. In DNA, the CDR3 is TGTGCCAGCAGCTTACCGGTAGGAGGGTACGAGCAGTACTTC.

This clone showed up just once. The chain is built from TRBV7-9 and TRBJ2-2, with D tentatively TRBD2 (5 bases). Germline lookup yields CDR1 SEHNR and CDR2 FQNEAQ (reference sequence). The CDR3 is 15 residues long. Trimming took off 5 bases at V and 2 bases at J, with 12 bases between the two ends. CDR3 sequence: CASSPEGPNTGELFF. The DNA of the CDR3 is TGTGCCAGCAGCCCAGAGGGCCCAAACACCGGGGAGCTGTTTTTT.

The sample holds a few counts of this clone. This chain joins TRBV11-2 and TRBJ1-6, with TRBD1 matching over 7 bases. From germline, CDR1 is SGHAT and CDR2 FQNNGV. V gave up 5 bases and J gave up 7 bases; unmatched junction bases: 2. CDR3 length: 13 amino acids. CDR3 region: CASSRDRNSPLHF. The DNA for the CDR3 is TGTGCCAGCAGCCGGGACAGAAATTCACCCCTCCACTTT.

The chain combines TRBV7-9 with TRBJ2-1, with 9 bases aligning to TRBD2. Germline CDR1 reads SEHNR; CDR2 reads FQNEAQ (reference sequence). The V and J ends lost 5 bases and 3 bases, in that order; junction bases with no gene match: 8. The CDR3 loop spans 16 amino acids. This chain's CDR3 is CASSIPAGGDYNEQFF. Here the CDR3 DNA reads TGTGCCAGCAGCATACCAGCGGGAGGCGACTACAATGAGCAGTTCTTC. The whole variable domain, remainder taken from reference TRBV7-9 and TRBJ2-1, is DTGVSQNPRHKITKRGQNVTFRCDPISEHNRLYWYRQTLGQGPEFLTYFQNEAQLEKSRLLSDRFSAERPKGSFSTLEIQRTEQGDSAMYLCASSIPAGGDYNEQFFGPGTRLTVL.

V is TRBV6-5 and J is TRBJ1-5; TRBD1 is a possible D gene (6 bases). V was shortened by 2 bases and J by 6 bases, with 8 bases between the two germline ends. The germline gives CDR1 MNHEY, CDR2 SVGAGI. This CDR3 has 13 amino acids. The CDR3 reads CASSYDRLQPQHF. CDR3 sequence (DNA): TGTGCCAGCAGTTACGACAGGCTTCAGCCCCAGCATTTT.

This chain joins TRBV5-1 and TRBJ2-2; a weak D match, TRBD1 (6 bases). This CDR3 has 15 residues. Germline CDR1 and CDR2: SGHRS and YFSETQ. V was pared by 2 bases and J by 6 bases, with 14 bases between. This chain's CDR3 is CASSFQGRGSGELFF. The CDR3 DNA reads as TGCGCCAGCAGCTTTCAGGGGAGAGGCTCCGGGGAGCTGTTTTTT. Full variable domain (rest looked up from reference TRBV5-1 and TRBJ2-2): KAGVTQTPRYLIKTRGQQVTLSCSPISGHRSVSWYQQTPGQGLQFLFEYFSETQRNKGNFPGRFSGRQFSNSRSEMNVSTLELGDSALYLCASSFQGRGSGELFFGEGSRLTVL.

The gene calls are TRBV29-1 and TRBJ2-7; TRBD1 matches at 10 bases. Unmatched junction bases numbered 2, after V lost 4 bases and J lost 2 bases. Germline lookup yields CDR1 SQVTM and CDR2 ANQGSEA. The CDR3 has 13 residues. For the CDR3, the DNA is TGCAGCGTTGGACAGGGGGCGGCCTACGAGCAGTACTTC. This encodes CSVGQGAAYEQYF.

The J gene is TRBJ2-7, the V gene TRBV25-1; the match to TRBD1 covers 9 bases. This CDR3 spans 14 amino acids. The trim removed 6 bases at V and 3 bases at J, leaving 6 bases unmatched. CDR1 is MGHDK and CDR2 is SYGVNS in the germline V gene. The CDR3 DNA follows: TGTGCCAGCAGACCGGGACAGGGTCTCTACGAGCAGTACTTC. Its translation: CASRPGQGLYEQYF.

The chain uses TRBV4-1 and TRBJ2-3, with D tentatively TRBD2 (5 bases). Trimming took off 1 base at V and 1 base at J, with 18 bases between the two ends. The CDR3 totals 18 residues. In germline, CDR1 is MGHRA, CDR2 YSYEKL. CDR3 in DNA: TGCGCCAGCAGCCAAGTAATCGGGGTCCTAGTGCGCACAGATACGCAGTATTTT. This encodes CASSQVIGVLVRTDTQYF.

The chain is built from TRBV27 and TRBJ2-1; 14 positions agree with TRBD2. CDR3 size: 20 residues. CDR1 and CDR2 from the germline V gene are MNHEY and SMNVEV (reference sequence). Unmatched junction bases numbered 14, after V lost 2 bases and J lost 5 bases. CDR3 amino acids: CASSLRSGLGLAGVNNEQFF. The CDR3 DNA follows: TGTGCCAGCAGTTTACGGTCGGGGTTGGGACTAGCGGGAGTCAACAATGAGCAGTTCTTC.

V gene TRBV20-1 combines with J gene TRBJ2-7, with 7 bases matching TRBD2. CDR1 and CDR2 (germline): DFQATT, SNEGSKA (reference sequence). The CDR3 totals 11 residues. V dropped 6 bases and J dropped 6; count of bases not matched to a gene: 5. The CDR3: CSAGGGVEQYF. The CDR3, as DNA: TGCAGTGCCGGCGGGGGAGTCGAGCAGTACTTC.

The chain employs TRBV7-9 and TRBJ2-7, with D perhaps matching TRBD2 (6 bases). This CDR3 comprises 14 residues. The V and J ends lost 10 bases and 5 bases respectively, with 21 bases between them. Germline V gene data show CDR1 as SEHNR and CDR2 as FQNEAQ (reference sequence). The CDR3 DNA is TGTGCCACCGTAACTCCGGGACTGCCTGACGAGCAGTACTTC. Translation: CATVTPGLPDEQYF.

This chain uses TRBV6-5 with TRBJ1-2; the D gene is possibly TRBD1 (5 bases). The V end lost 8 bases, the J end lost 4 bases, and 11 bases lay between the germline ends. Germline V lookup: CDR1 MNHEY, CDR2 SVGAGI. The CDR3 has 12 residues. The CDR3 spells CASHGGGYGYTF. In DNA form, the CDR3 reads TGTGCCAGCCACGGGGGGGGCTATGGCTACACCTTC.

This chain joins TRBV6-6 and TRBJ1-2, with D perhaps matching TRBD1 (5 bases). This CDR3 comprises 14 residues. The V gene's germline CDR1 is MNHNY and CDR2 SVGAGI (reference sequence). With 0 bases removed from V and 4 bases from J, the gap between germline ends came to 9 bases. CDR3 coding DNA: TGTGCCAGCAGTTACTCGAACAGGTTCTATGGCTACACCTTC. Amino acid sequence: CASSYSNRFYGYTF.

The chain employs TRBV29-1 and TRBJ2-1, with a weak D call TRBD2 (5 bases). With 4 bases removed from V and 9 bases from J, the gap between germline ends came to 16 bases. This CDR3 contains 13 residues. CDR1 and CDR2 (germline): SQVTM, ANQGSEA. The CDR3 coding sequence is TGCAGCGTTGCCCTACTAGGCGTTCTTGAGCAGTTCTTC. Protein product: CSVALLGVLEQFF.

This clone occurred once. This CDR3 reads CASSLIAGSSYNEQFF. Written as DNA, the CDR3 is TGTGCCAGCAGCTTAATAGCGGGGAGCTCCTACAATGAGCAGTTCTTC. This rearrangement joins TRBV7-9 to TRBJ2-1, with 8 bases fitting TRBD2. After removal of 2 bases from V and 0 bases from J, the junction contained 3 bases not matched to a gene. The CDR3 is 16 amino acids. The germline V gene has CDR1 SEHNR and CDR2 FQNEAQ (reference sequence). Drawing the rest from reference TRBV7-9 and TRBJ2-1, the complete variable domain is DTGVSQNPRHKITKRGQNVTFRCDPISEHNRLYWYRQTLGQGPEFLTYFQNEAQLEKSRLLSDRFSAERPKGSFSTLEIQRTEQGDSAMYLCASSLIAGSSYNEQFFGPGTRLTVL.

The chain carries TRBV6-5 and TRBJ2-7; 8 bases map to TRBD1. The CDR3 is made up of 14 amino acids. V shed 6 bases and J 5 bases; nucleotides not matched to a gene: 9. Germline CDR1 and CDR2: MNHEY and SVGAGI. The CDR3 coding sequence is TGTGCCAGCAGAGAGGCAGGGGGCAGCGACGAGCAGTACTTC. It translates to CASREAGGSDEQYF.